This T cell receptor beta chain derives from a study of OX40 agonist ivuxolimab in advanced cancers. Whole-study context: While on treatment, patients had intravenous ivuxolimab at 0.01 to 10 mg/kg every 2 weeks.

This clone has only a few counts. Trimming cost V 4 bases and J 6 bases, with 0 bases left between them. Germline V gives CDR1 DFQATT, CDR2 SNEGSKA (reference sequence). The CDR3 has 8 residues. Assay used: immunoSEQ multiplex PCR; TCRdb lists only in-frame clones, some missing. In the table there are about 86,000 clones, roughly nine tenths of which are singletons. Sequences were derived from CD4+ or CD8+ T cells sorted from blood, sampled in a trial of the OX40 agonist ivuxolimab. The sequence came from an adult with an advanced solid tumor such as melanoma, head and neck, liver or kidney cancer. J is TRBJ1-2 and V is TRBV20-1; D gene ambiguous. The CDR3 loop is CSANGYTF. CDR3 in DNA: TGCAGTGCTAATGGCTACACCTTC.